The 2 T cell receptor beta chains listed next were all sequenced from one sample in a study of regulatory T cells in long-lasting Graves disease. iRepertoire HTBI primers and Arm-PCR of CDR3 regions built TCR beta libraries. TCRdb reanalysed the multiplex PCR reads using MiXCR and keeps one entry per CDR3 protein. The sample records 530,000 or so distinct CDR3 sequences, less than 15% being singletons. Stated time point: newly diagnosed GD, antithyroid drugs for less than 3 months. The TCR library was made from RNA extracted from PBMCs. These data are also associated with another study on T cells in Graves' hyperthyroidism and ophthalmopathy.

The source was peripheral blood mononuclear cells (PBMCs), collected at new diagnosis, from a patient treated with antithyroid drugs. The receptors derive from a young man with Graves disease.

The V call is TRBV20-1, the J call TRBJ1-1, with no clear D. This CDR3 region has 14 residues. V lost 0 bases and J lost 7, with 15 bases in between. CDR1 is DFQATT, CDR2 SNEGSKA, per germline (reference sequence). This chain's CDR3 is CSARESRTENEAFF. The CDR3 region has the DNA TGCAGTGCTAGAGAGTCAAGGACGGAGAATGAAGCTTTCTTT.

This clonotype was seen many times. This rearrangement joins TRBV11-2 to TRBJ2-7; TRBD2 is a possible D gene (5 bases). There are 13 residues in the CDR3. Per germline, CDR1 SGHAT and CDR2 FQNNGV. With 5 bases removed from V and 6 bases from J, the gap between germline ends came to 14 bases. Written as DNA, the CDR3 is TGTGCCAGCAGCCAAGATCACCGGGGCGAGCAGTACTTC. This encodes CASSQDHRGEQYF.